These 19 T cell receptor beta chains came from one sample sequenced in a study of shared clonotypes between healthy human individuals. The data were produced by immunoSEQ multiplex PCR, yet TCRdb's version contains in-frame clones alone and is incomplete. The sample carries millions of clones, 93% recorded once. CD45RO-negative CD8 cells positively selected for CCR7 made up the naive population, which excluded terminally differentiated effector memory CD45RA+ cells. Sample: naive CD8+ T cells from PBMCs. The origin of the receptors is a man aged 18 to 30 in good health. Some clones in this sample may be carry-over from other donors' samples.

The CDR3 region is CASPGTSVSPGELFF. The CDR3 DNA reads as TGTGCCAGCCCTGGGACTAGCGTTTCACCCGGGGAGCTGTTTTTT. This chain connects TRBV28 to TRBJ2-2; 10 bases line up with TRBD2. Germline V gene data show CDR1 as MDHEN and CDR2 as SYDVKM. The length of the CDR3 is 15 residues. Trimming cost V 8 bases and J 6 bases; bases outside gene matches: 9. The full variable domain, with the rest looked up from reference TRBV28 and TRBJ2-2, is DVKVTQSSRYLVKRTGEKVFLECVQDMDHENMFWYRQDPGLGLRLIYFSYDVKMKEKGDIPEGYSVSREKKERFSLILESASTNQTSMYLCASPGTSVSPGELFFGEGSRLTVL.

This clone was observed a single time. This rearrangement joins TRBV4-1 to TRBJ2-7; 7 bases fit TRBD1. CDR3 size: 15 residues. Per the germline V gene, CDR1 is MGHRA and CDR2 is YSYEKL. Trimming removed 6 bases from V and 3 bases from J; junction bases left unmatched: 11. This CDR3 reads CASRSVTAGGYEQYF. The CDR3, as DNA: TGCGCCAGCAGGTCTGTGACGGCAGGGGGCTACGAGCAGTACTTC.

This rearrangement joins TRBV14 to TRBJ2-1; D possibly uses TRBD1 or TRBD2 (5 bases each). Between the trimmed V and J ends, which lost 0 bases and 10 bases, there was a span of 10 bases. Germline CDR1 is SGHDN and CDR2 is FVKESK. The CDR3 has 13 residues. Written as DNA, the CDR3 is TGTGCCAGCAGCCAAGATATGAGGGACGAGCAGTTCTTC. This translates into CASSQDMRDEQFF.

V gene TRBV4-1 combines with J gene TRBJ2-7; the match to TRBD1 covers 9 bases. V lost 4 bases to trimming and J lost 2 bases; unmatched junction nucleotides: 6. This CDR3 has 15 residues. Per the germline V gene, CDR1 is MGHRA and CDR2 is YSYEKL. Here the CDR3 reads CASSLLGQGTYEQYF. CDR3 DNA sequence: TGCGCCAGCAGCCTTTTAGGACAGGGGACCTACGAGCAGTACTTC.

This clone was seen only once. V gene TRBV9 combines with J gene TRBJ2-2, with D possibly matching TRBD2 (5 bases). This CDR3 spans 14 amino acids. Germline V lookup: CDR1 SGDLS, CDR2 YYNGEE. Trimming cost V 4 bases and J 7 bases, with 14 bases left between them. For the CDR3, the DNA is TGTGCCAGCAGCCGACGGGGATCGGGCGGGGAGCTGTTTTTT. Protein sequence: CASSRRGSGGELFF.

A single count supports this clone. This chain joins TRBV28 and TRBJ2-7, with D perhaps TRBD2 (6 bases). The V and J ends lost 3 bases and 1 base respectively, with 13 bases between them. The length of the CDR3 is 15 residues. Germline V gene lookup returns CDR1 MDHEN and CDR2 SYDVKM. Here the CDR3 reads CASSFPRRASYEQYF. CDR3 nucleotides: TGTGCCAGCAGTTTCCCCCGGAGGGCTTCCTACGAGCAGTACTTC.

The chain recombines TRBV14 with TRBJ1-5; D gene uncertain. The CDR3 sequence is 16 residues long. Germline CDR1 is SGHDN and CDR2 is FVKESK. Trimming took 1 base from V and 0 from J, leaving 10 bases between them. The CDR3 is CASSQGPANSNQPQHF. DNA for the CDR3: TGTGCCAGCAGCCAAGGTCCTGCCAATAGCAATCAGCCCCAGCATTTT. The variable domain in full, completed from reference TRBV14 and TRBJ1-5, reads EAGVTQFPSHSVIEKGQTVTLRCDPISGHDNLYWYRRVMGKEIKFLLHFVKESKQDESGMPNNRFLAERTGGTYSTLKVQPAELEDSGVYFCASSQGPANSNQPQHFGDGTRLSIL.

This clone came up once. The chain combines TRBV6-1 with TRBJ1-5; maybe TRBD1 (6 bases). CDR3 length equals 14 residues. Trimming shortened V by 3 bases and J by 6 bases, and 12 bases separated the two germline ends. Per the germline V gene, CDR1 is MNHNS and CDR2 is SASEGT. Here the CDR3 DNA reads TGTGCCAGCAGTGAGGGGGGGGCGGTTCAGCCCCAGCATTTT. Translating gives CASSEGGAVQPQHF.

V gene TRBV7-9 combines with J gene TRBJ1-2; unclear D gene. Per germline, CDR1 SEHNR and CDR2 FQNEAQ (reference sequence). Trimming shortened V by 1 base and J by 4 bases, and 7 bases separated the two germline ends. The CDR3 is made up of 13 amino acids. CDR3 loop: CASSLDGFYGYTF. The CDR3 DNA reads TGTGCCAGCAGCTTAGATGGTTTCTATGGCTACACCTTC.

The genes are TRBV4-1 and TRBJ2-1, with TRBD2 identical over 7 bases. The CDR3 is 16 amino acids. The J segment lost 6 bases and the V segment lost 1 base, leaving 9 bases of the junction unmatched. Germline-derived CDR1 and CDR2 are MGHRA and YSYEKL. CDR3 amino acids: CASSQVGGGPGNEQFF. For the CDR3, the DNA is TGCGCCAGCAGCCAAGTTGGGGGAGGGCCAGGCAATGAGCAGTTCTTC.

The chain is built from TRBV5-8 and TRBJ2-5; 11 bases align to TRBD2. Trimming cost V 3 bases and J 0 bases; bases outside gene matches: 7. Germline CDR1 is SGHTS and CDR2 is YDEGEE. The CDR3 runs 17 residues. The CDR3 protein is CASSWGRLAGNQETQYF. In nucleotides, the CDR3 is TGTGCCAGCAGCTGGGGACGACTAGCGGGAAACCAAGAGACCCAGTACTTC.

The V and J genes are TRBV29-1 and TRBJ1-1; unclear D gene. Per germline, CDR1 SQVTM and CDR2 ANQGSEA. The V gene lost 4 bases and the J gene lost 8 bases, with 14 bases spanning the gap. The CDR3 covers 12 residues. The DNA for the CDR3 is TGCAGCGTTGCTGGAAGGTCCCTCGAAGCTTTCTTT. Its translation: CSVAGRSLEAFF.

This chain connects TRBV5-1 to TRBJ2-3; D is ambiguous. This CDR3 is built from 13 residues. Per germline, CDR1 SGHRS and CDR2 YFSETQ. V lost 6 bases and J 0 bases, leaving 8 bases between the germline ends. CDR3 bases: TGCGCCAGCAAATTCGGGAGCACAGATACGCAGTATTTT. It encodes CASKFGSTDTQYF.

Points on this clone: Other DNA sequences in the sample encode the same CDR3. The CDR3 DNA follows: TGTGCCATCAGTGACGTGGGCAATGAGCAGTTCTTC. Amino acid sequence: CAISDVGNEQFF. The chain has TRBV10-3 and TRBJ2-1; D remains unclear. V shed 3 bases and J shed 6 bases, with 6 bases lying between them. Germline V lookup: CDR1 ENHRY, CDR2 SYGVKD. There are 12 residues in the CDR3.

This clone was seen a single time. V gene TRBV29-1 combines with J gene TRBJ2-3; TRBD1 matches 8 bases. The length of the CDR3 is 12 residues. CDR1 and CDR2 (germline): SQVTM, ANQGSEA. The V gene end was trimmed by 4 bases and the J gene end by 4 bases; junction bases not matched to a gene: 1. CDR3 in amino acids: CSVGQGSDTQYF. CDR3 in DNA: TGCAGCGTTGGACAGGGGTCAGATACGCAGTATTTT.

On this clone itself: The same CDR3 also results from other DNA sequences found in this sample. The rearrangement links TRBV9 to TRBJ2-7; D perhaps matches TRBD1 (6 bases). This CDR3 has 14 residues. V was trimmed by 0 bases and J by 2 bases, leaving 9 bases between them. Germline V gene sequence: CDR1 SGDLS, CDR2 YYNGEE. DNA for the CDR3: TGTGCCAGCAGCGTAGGAGGGGGTACCTACGAGCAGTACTTC. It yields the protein CASSVGGGTYEQYF.

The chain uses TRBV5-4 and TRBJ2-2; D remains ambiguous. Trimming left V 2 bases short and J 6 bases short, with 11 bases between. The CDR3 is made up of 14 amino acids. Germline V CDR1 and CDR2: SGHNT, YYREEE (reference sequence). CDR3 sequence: CASSFKGEAGELFF. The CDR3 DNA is TGTGCCAGCAGCTTCAAGGGTGAGGCCGGGGAGCTGTTTTTT. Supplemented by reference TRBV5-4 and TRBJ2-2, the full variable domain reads ETGVTQSPTHLIKTRGQQVTLRCSSQSGHNTVSWYQQALGQGPQFIFQYYREEENGRGNFPPRFSGLQFPNYSSELNVNALELDDSALYLCASSFKGEAGELFFGEGSRLTVL.

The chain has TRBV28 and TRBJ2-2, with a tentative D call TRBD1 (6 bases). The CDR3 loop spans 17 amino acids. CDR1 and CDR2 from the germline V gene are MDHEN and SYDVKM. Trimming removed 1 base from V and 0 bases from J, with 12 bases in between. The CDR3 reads CASSLSQGFTNTGELFF. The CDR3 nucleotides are TGTGCCAGCAGTTTATCACAGGGTTTCACGAACACCGGGGAGCTGTTTTTT. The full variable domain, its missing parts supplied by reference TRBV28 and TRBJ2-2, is DVKVTQSSRYLVKRTGEKVFLECVQDMDHENMFWYRQDPGLGLRLIYFSYDVKMKEKGDIPEGYSVSREKKERFSLILESASTNQTSMYLCASSLSQGFTNTGELFFGEGSRLTVL.

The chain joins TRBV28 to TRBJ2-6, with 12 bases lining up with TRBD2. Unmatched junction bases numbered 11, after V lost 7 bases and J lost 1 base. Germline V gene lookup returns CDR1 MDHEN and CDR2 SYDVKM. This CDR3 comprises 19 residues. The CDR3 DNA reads TGTGCCAGCAAAACGATTCGTCTAGCGGGAGGGTCTGGGGCCAACGTCCTGACTTTC. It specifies CASKTIRLAGGSGANVLTF.